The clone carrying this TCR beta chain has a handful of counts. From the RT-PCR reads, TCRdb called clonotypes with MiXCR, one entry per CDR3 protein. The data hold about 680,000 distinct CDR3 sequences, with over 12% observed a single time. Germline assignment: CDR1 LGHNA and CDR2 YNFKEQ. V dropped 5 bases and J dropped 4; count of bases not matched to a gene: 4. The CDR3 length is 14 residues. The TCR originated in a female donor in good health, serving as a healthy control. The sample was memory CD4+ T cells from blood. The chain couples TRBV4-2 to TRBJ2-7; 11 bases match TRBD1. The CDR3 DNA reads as TGTGCCAGCAGCGCCCGGGACAGGGGGTACGAGCAGTACTTC. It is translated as CASSARDRGYEQYF.